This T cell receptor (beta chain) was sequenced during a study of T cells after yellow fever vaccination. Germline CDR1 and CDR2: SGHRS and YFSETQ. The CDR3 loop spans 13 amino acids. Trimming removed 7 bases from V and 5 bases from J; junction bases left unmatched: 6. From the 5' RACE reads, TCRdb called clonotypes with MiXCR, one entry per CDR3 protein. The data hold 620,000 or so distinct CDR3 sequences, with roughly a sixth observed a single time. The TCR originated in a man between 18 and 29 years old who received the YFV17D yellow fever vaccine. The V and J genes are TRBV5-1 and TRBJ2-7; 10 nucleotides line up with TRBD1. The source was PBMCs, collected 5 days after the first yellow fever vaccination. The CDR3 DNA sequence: TGCGCCAGCGCCCCGGGACAGGGGAACGAGCAGTACTTC. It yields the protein CASAPGQGNEQYF. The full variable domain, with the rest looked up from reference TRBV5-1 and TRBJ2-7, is KAGVTQTPRYLIKTRGQQVTLSCSPISGHRSVSWYQQTPGQGLQFLFEYFSETQRNKGNFPGRFSGRQFSNSRSEMNVSTLELGDSALYLCASAPGQGNEQYFGPGTRLTVT.